This TCR beta chain originates from a study of T cells in Graves' hyperthyroidism and ophthalmopathy. Whole-study results and caveats: Appearing also in blood were most of the thyroid clonotypes expanded above 0.001.

CDR3 length: 12 amino acids. Per the germline V gene, CDR1 is SNHLY and CDR2 is FYNNEI. Amplification of TCR beta CDR3 regions used RNA as the template. With the HTBI primer set, the TCR CDR3 went through a first round of RT-PCR. TCRdb independently ran MiXCR on the multiplex PCR reads; one entry per CDR3 protein. The table records about 560,000 distinct CDR3 sequences, 12% to 15% of them present only once. Calling Graves' hyperthyroidism stable meant ophthalmopathy did not progress within 18 months. Hyperthyroidism patients were newly diagnosed, had disease duration under 2 months, and were aged 18 to 65 years. A word on this clonotype: Its antigen is unknown. A much larger clone lies a single base off, so this may be a read error.

Sequencing was done on a sample of blood. This receptor was taken from a woman in her thirties or forties with Graves' hyperthyroidism. The V call is TRBV2, the J call TRBJ2-4; D is unresolved. DNA of the CDR3: TGTGCCAGCAGTGAGGGTTCAAACATTCAGTGCTTC. Translating it yields CASSEGSNIQCF.